These 10 T cell receptor beta chains share one sample of origin, sequenced in a study of PD-L1 blockade in urothelial cancer. The protocol was immunoSEQ multiplex PCR, while the TCRdb copy is restricted to in-frame clones and leaves out a portion. The sample contains 95,000 to 100,000 clones, roughly 84% of which appear only once. Described time point: pretreatment peripheral blood. The source was PBMCs, collected around atezolizumab (anti-PD-L1) treatment. The receptors shown here come from a man aged 55-75 years with urothelial cancer.

V and J are TRBV5-1 and TRBJ2-3; D unresolved. CDR3 size: 15 residues. V was clipped by 0 bases and J by 2 bases, with 10 bases between them. CDR1 and CDR2 (germline): SGHRS, YFSETQ. The CDR3 DNA reads as TGCGCCAGCAGCTTGGACAGCCTCCCCACAGATACGCAGTATTTT. Translating it yields CASSLDSLPTDTQYF.

This clone was seen only a few times. DNA for the CDR3: TGCACCAGCAGCCAAGGCAGGGGTAATCAGCCCCAGCATTTT. Encoded protein: CTSSQGRGNQPQHF. This chain uses TRBV1 with TRBJ1-5; the table's D call, TRBD1, was not checked against the DNA. TRBV1 is termed a pseudogene. This CDR3 has 14 residues.

This chain connects TRBV7-8 to TRBJ2-2; no clear D. Germline V CDR1 and CDR2: SGHVS, FQNEAQ. CDR3 length: 15 residues. The V end lost 5 bases, the J end lost 4 bases, and 14 bases lay between the germline ends. The CDR3 reads CASSPNPARTGELFF. Written as DNA, the CDR3 is TGTGCCAGCAGCCCTAACCCTGCACGCACCGGGGAGCTGTTTTTT. Combining the CDR3 with reference TRBV7-8 and TRBJ2-2 gives the whole variable domain GAGVSQSPRYKVAKRGQDVALRCDPISGHVSLFWYQQALGQGPEFLTYFQNEAQLDKSGLPSDRFFAERPEGSVSTLKIQRTQQEDSAVYLCASSPNPARTGELFFGEGSRLTVL.

The genes are TRBV5-1 and TRBJ1-2; no reliable D call. Germline V gives CDR1 SGHRS, CDR2 YFSETQ. The V end lost 1 base, the J end lost 2 bases, and 6 bases lay between the germline ends. CDR3 length: 13 residues. Here the CDR3 reads CASSLNGNYGYTF. CDR3 nucleotides: TGCGCCAGCAGCTTGAATGGCAACTATGGCTACACCTTC.

This clone was counted a single time. V and J are TRBV10-3 and TRBJ2-1; possibly TRBD2 for D (7 bases). V lost 2 bases to trimming and J lost 8 bases, with 16 bases between them. CDR3 length: 15 residues. Germline values: CDR1 ENHRY, CDR2 SYGVKD. The CDR3 sequence is CAISEASGTIHEQFF. The CDR3 DNA reads as TGTGCCATCAGTGAGGCGAGCGGGACAATACATGAGCAGTTCTTC.

The V call is TRBV28, the J call TRBJ1-4, with unresolved D. This CDR3 is built from 14 residues. CDR1 MDHEN and CDR2 SYDVKM come from the germline V gene. The V end was cut by 1 base, the J end by 5 bases, with 8 bases between. Here the CDR3 DNA reads TGTGCCAGCAGTTTATTGAGTTTCAATGAAAAACTGTTTTTT. Translating it yields CASSLLSFNEKLFF. The full variable domain, in which reference TRBV28 and TRBJ1-4 provide the parts outside the CDR3, is DVKVTQSSRYLVKRTGEKVFLECVQDMDHENMFWYRQDPGLGLRLIYFSYDVKMKEKGDIPEGYSVSREKKERFSLILESASTNQTSMYLCASSLLSFNEKLFFGSGTQLSVL.

This clone came up once. The V gene is TRBV7-3, the J gene TRBJ2-2; D perhaps matches TRBD1 (5 bases). The CDR3 runs to 19 residues. Between the trimmed V and J ends, which lost 11 bases and 1 base, there was a span of 29 bases. Germline lookup yields CDR1 SGHTA and CDR2 FQGTGA. DNA for the CDR3: TGTGCCGGTAGTCGGAAAGCCAGGGTCATGAGTTTGAACACCGGGGAGCTGTTTTTT. It encodes CAGSRKARVMSLNTGELFF. The full variable domain, its missing parts supplied by reference TRBV7-3 and TRBJ2-2, is GAGVSQTPSNKVTEKGKYVELRCDPISGHTALYWYRQSLGQGPEFLIYFQGTGAADDSGLPNDRFFAVRPEGSVSTLKIQRTERGDSAVYLCAGSRKARVMSLNTGELFFGEGSRLTVL.

V and J are TRBV5-1 and TRBJ2-5, with D possibly TRBD1 on 6 matching bases. V was shortened by 4 bases and J by 1 base, with 14 bases between the two germline ends. The CDR3 is made up of 15 amino acids. CDR1 SGHRS and CDR2 YFSETQ come from the germline V gene. CDR3 protein: CASSLFGQSQETQYF. The DNA of the CDR3 is TGCGCCAGCAGCCTCTTCGGACAGTCCCAAGAGACCCAGTACTTC.

This chain uses TRBV19 with TRBJ1-5; 7 bases map to TRBD1. V lost 3 bases to trimming and J lost 2 bases; unmatched junction nucleotides: 4. Germline assignment: CDR1 LNHDA and CDR2 SQIVND (reference sequence). The length of the CDR3 is 15 residues. CDR3 amino acids: CASSMNRGGNQPQHF. DNA for the CDR3: TGTGCCAGTAGTATGAACAGGGGAGGCAATCAGCCCCAGCATTTT.

This chain connects TRBV10-3 to TRBJ2-1; no reliable D call. V was cut by 0 bases and J by 8 bases, with 11 bases left in between. The CDR3 consists of 14 residues. CDR1 is ENHRY and CDR2 is SYGVKD in the germline V gene. CDR3 DNA sequence: TGTGCCATCAGTGAGTCGAATCTAGACGATGAGCAGTTCTTC. Amino acid sequence: CAISESNLDDEQFF.